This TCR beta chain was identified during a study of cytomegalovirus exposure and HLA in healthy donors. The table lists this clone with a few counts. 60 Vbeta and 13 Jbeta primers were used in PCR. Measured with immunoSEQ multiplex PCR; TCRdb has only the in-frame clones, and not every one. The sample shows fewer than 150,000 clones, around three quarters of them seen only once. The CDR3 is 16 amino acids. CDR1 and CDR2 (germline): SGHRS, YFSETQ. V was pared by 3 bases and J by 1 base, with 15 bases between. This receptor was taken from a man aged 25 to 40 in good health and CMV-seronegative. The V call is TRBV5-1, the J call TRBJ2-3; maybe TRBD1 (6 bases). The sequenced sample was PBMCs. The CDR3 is CASSSGLGARTDTQYF. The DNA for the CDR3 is TGCGCCAGCAGCTCCGGTTTGGGGGCCCGCACAGATACGCAGTATTTT.